These 19 T cell receptor beta chains came from one sample sequenced in a study of control samples from healthy donors and cancer patients. TCRdb's table, derived via immunoSEQ multiplex PCR, lists solely in-frame clones and lacks some. The sample has 150,000 to 160,000 clones; about 94% are singletons. Sequencing was done on a sample of blood. Receptors originate from a middle-aged man in good health.

The V call is TRBV11-2, the J call TRBJ2-7; D not certain. The V gene lost 1 base and the J gene lost 3 bases, with 10 bases spanning the gap. Germline V lookup: CDR1 SGHAT, CDR2 FQNNGV. CDR3 length equals 14 residues. CDR3 DNA sequence: TGTGCCAGCAGCTTAGCGGGCACCCACTACGAGCAGTACTTC. Protein sequence: CASSLAGTHYEQYF.

This clone came up once. This sequence joins TRBV6-5 and TRBJ2-7; D possibly corresponds to TRBD1 (5 bases). CDR1 is MNHEY, CDR2 SVGAGI, per germline. The V end was cut by 2 bases, the J end by 0 bases, with 11 bases between. This CDR3 has 15 amino acids. CDR3 sequence reads: CASSYGAVSSYEQYF. As DNA, the CDR3 is TGTGCCAGCAGTTACGGGGCCGTGAGCTCCTACGAGCAGTACTTC.

This chain uses TRBV27 with TRBJ1-1, with 8 bases lining up with TRBD1. The length of the CDR3 is 14 residues. Germline V gives CDR1 MNHEY, CDR2 SMNVEV (reference sequence). Germline trimming cut 5 bases from V and 4 bases from J; bases unmatched to any gene: 6. The CDR3 reads CASSRTGTGTEAFF. The CDR3 coding sequence is TGTGCCAGCAGTCGGACAGGGACGGGCACTGAAGCTTTCTTT.

As DNA, the CDR3 is TGTGCCAGCAGCCTAGTACAGGGGGCAGGTGAAAAACTGTTTTTT. Protein: CASSLVQGAGEKLFF. The chain joins TRBV11-2 to TRBJ1-4; 9 positions match TRBD1. Germline CDR1 and CDR2: SGHAT and FQNNGV. The CDR3 totals 15 residues. The trim removed 5 bases at V and 7 bases at J, leaving 8 bases unmatched.

This chain connects TRBV30 to TRBJ2-3, with D unclear. CDR1 and CDR2 from the germline V gene are GTSNPN and SVGIG (reference sequence). The germline V and J ends were trimmed by 0 bases and 6 bases, with 13 bases remaining between them. CDR3 length: 14 residues. CDR3 bases: TGTGCCTGGAGTGTCGCATATGGGTATGATACGCAGTATTTT. This translates into CAWSVAYGYDTQYF.

CDR3 protein: CAWSVRTSYTDTQYF. CDR3 nucleotide sequence: TGTGCCTGGAGTGTGCGGACTAGCTACACAGATACGCAGTATTTT. J is TRBJ2-3 and V is TRBV30, with 8 bases fitting TRBD2. The CDR3 spans 15 residues. CDR1 is GTSNPN, CDR2 SVGIG, per germline (reference sequence). Germline trimming cut 0 bases from V and 2 bases from J; bases unmatched to any gene: 4.

The gene calls are TRBV2 and TRBJ1-1; D ambiguous. This CDR3 contains 14 residues. Germline V gene data show CDR1 as SNHLY and CDR2 as FYNNEI. V lost 4 bases and J lost 1, with 10 bases in between. CDR3 in amino acids: CASSAAGGNTEAFF. CDR3 nucleotides: TGTGCCAGCAGTGCTGCCGGCGGGAACACTGAAGCTTTCTTT. The whole variable domain, filled in from reference TRBV2 and TRBJ1-1, reads EPEVTQTPSHQVTQMGQEVILRCVPISNHLYFYWYRQILGQKVEFLVSFYNNEISEKSEIFDDQFSVERPDGSNFTLKIRSTKLEDSAMYFCASSAAGGNTEAFFGQGTRLTVV.

In this sample, this clone turned up once. The J gene is TRBJ2-5, the V gene TRBV7-2, with a weak D call TRBD1 (6 bases). This CDR3 has 16 residues. Trimming shortened V by 1 base and J by 5 bases, and 17 bases separated the two germline ends. Germline values: CDR1 SGHTA, CDR2 FQGNSA. The CDR3 sequence: CASSLVRTGIGETQYF. DNA for the CDR3: TGTGCCAGCAGCTTAGTCCGAACAGGGATCGGGGAGACCCAGTACTTC.

The chain couples TRBV2 to TRBJ1-5, with D possibly being TRBD1 (5 bases). The germline CDR1 and CDR2 sequences are SNHLY and FYNNEI. The CDR3 runs to 15 residues. V lost 7 bases to trimming and J lost 0 bases, with 13 bases between them. The CDR3: CASKVGGVSNQPQHF. The CDR3 DNA reads as TGTGCCAGCAAAGTTGGGGGGGTTAGCAATCAGCCCCAGCATTTT.

This clone was recorded a few times. The chain joins TRBV10-3 to TRBJ2-7; 7 nucleotides match TRBD1. With 2 bases clipped from V and 3 bases from J, the junction kept 4 bases outside the gene matches. The germline V gene has CDR1 ENHRY and CDR2 SYGVKD. The CDR3 has 14 residues. Here the CDR3 reads CAISEPGGNYEQYF. As DNA, the CDR3 is TGTGCCATCAGTGAGCCAGGGGGAAACTACGAGCAGTACTTC.

The V call is TRBV30, the J call TRBJ2-7; D remains ambiguous. CDR1 and CDR2 (germline): GTSNPN, SVGIG (reference sequence). The germline V and J ends were trimmed by 5 bases and 0 bases, with 11 bases remaining between them. The CDR3 totals 13 residues. The CDR3 nucleotides read TGTGCCTGGGAAGACCCGAGCTCCTACGAGCAGTACTTC. This sequence encodes CAWEDPSSYEQYF. The full variable domain, completed using reference TRBV30 and TRBJ2-7, is SQTIHQWPATLVQPVGSPLSLECTVEGTSNPNLYWYRQAAGRGLQLLFYSVGIGQISSEVPQNLSASRPQDRQFILSSKKLLLSDSGFYLCAWEDPSSYEQYFGPGTRLTVT.

The DNA for the CDR3 is TGTGCCAGTAACGAGGGCTCAGAGGGGGACTATGGCTACACCTTC. As protein: CASNEGSEGDYGYTF. The J gene is TRBJ1-2, the V gene TRBV19, with D maybe TRBD1 (6 bases). The V gene's germline CDR1 is LNHDA and CDR2 SQIVND (reference sequence). Trimming shortened V by 7 bases and J by 3 bases, and 18 bases separated the two germline ends. This CDR3 is built from 15 residues.

The chain is built from TRBV4-1 and TRBJ2-5; 11 positions agree with TRBD1. This CDR3 has 14 amino acids. V shed 4 bases and J 7 bases; nucleotides not matched to a gene: 5. The germline V gene encodes CDR1 MGHRA and CDR2 YSYEKL. The CDR3 DNA reads TGCGCCAGCAGCCCAGGGACAGGGGGTGGGACCCAGTACTTC. This translates into CASSPGTGGGTQYF.

This clone was detected once. The chain couples TRBV29-1 to TRBJ2-6; D possibly corresponds to TRBD2 (5 bases). Germline CDR1 is SQVTM and CDR2 is ANQGSEA. This CDR3 is 13 amino acids long. Trimming cost V 5 bases and J 2 bases, with 7 bases left between them. The CDR3 sequence is CSVRETGANVLTF. CDR3 coding DNA: TGCAGCGTTAGGGAGACTGGGGCCAACGTCCTGACTTTC.

This sequence joins TRBV24-1 and TRBJ1-2, with 8 bases identical to TRBD1. With 2 bases clipped from V and 1 base from J, the junction kept 5 bases outside the gene matches. This CDR3 spans 16 amino acids. Looked up from germline, CDR1 is KGHDR and CDR2 is SFDVKD. CDR3 DNA: TGTGCCACCAGTGATTCCGGGACAGGAAGTAACTATGGCTACACCTTC. Encoded protein: CATSDSGTGSNYGYTF.

The CDR3 nucleotides read TGCGCCAGCAGCCAAGGGTGGTCGGGACACAATGAGCAGTTCTTC. This sequence encodes CASSQGWSGHNEQFF. This rearrangement joins TRBV4-1 to TRBJ2-1; D may match TRBD1 or TRBD2 (5 bases each). The CDR3 sequence is 15 residues long. The V gene lost 1 base and the J gene lost 5 bases, with 12 bases spanning the gap. Looked up from germline, CDR1 is MGHRA and CDR2 is YSYEKL.

J is TRBJ1-1 and V is TRBV2; 9 bases fit TRBD1. CDR3 length: 15 amino acids. J was trimmed by 4 bases and V by 5 bases; bases with no gene match: 8. The germline gives CDR1 SNHLY, CDR2 FYNNEI. The chain's CDR3 is CASSFRTGVGTEAFF. Written as DNA, the CDR3 is TGTGCCAGCAGTTTCAGGACAGGGGTGGGCACTGAAGCTTTCTTT.

The sample holds one count of this clone. The chain combines TRBV27 with TRBJ1-2, with TRBD1 matching 7 bases. The CDR3 extends over 14 amino acids. J gave up 8 bases and V 5 bases, and 11 bases lay outside the gene matches. In germline, CDR1 is MNHEY, CDR2 SMNVEV (reference sequence). CDR3 nucleotide sequence: TGTGCCAGCAGTGGCCTTAACAGGGGCGGGGGCTACACCTTC. Translating gives CASSGLNRGGGYTF.

The rearrangement joins TRBV24-1 to TRBJ1-1; TRBD1 is a possible D gene (6 bases). The V end lost 5 bases, the J end lost 0 bases, and 15 bases lay between the germline ends. CDR1 is KGHDR and CDR2 is SFDVKD in the germline V gene. The CDR3 covers 16 residues. As DNA, the CDR3 is TGTGCCACCAGTGCCTCGGGAAGGGGGATGAACACTGAAGCTTTCTTT. It translates to CATSASGRGMNTEAFF.